Each of the 23 T cell receptor beta chains below was sequenced from the same sample in a study of T-cell reconstitution after alpha-beta-depleted transplantation in children. The library targeted TCRbeta and was prepared with unique molecular identifiers. TCRdb independently ran MiXCR on the PCR reads; one entry per CDR3 protein. The table has about 200,000 distinct CDR3 sequences, less than 15% seen once; the top ten hold approximately 13%. The sequences come from PBMCs from the stem cell graft donor, collected from the stem cell graft. These receptors were collected from a human donor who donated a stem cell graft to a child with acute lymphoblastic leukemia.

This clonotype has a count of ten or more. The chain recombines TRBV12-3 or TRBV12-4 with TRBJ1-1; D ambiguous. CDR3 length: 11 residues. With 5 bases removed from V and 9 bases from J, the gap between germline ends came to 10 bases. CDR3 amino acids: CASSIATQAFF. The CDR3 DNA reads as TGTGCCAGCAGTATCGCAACCCAAGCTTTCTTT.

This rearrangement joins TRBV20-1 to TRBJ2-1; 14 bases align to TRBD2. With 3 bases clipped from V and 9 bases from J, the junction kept 1 base outside the gene matches. The germline V gene encodes CDR1 DFQATT and CDR2 SNEGSKA (reference sequence). CDR3 length: 13 amino acids. DNA of the CDR3: TGCAGTGCTAGGACTAGCGGGAGGGGTGAGCAGTTCTTC. Protein sequence: CSARTSGRGEQFF.

For this clonotype: One end of the junction fails to match germline, which may point to a read error. The V call is TRBV12-3 or TRBV12-4, the J call TRBJ2-1, with TRBD2 identical over 11 bases. The CDR3 has 18 residues. CDR3 in amino acids: CACSLGGLAGRFYNEQFF. CDR3 sequence (DNA): TGTGCCTGCAGTTTAGGAGGACTAGCGGGCCGATTCTACAATGAGCAGTTCTTC.

The rearrangement uses TRBV7-9 and TRBJ2-7; D is unclear. Trimming shortened V by 2 bases and J by 6 bases, and 8 bases separated the two germline ends. The CDR3 has 12 residues. Per germline, CDR1 SEHNR and CDR2 FQNEAQ (reference sequence). CDR3 DNA: TGTGCCAGCAGCTTATTCACGGGCGAGCAGTACTTC. Translating gives CASSLFTGEQYF.

The chain is built from TRBV5-1 and TRBJ2-5; D could derive from TRBD1 or TRBD2 (5 bases each). The CDR3 is made up of 15 amino acids. Trimming removed 5 bases at V and 1 base at J, with 15 bases between. The germline CDR1 and CDR2 sequences are SGHRS and YFSETQ. CDR3 in DNA: TGCGCCAGCAGGGACACCCGAGGGCGCCAAGAGACCCAGTACTTC. This encodes CASRDTRGRQETQYF.

The chain is built from TRBV19 and TRBJ1-5; no clear D gene. Per the germline V gene, CDR1 is LNHDA and CDR2 is SQIVND (reference sequence). The CDR3 spans 12 residues. V lost 4 bases to trimming and J lost 5 bases, with 6 bases between them. DNA for the CDR3: TGTGCCAGTAGTAACCGGGATCAGCCCCAGCATTTT. Translating gives CASSNRDQPQHF.

This clonotype was picked up many times. V and J are TRBV7-2 and TRBJ1-1; D is unclear. The CDR3 spans 15 residues. The germline gives CDR1 SGHTA, CDR2 FQGNSA. V was pared by 5 bases and J by 11 bases, with 24 bases between. This chain's CDR3 is CASSQRGLGPSLAFF. In DNA form, the CDR3 reads TGTGCCAGCAGCCAGCGTGGGCTTGGGCCTAGTTTGGCTTTCTTT.

The gene calls are TRBV5-1 and TRBJ2-2, with 12 bases lining up with TRBD2. With 5 bases clipped from V and 7 bases from J, the junction kept 6 bases outside the gene matches. This CDR3 region has 15 residues. The V gene's germline CDR1 is SGHRS and CDR2 YFSETQ. The CDR3 loop reads CASRQTSGSLGELFF. CDR3 DNA sequence: TGCGCCAGCAGGCAGACTAGCGGGAGCCTCGGGGAGCTGTTTTTT.

In this sample, this clonotype turned up many times. The chain recombines TRBV5-5 with TRBJ2-2; TRBD1 matches at 7 bases. The CDR3 consists of 16 residues. V dropped 2 bases and J dropped 2; count of bases not matched to a gene: 6. Looked up from germline, CDR1 is SGHKS and CDR2 is YYEKEE (reference sequence). As DNA, the CDR3 is TGTGCCAGCAGCTTTCTGACAGGGCCAAACACCGGGGAGCTGTTTTTT. It yields the protein CASSFLTGPNTGELFF.

This clonotype was observed many times. The V and J genes are TRBV12-3 or TRBV12-4 and TRBJ1-5; D call uncertain. The CDR3 runs to 12 residues. V gave up 0 bases and J gave up 7 bases, with 4 bases separating them. CDR3 DNA sequence: TGTGCCAGCAGTTTAGCTCCACAGCCCCAGCATTTT. Amino acids: CASSLAPQPQHF.

This clonotype was picked up many times. The chain couples TRBV29-1 to TRBJ2-2; D is perhaps TRBD2 (7 bases). The CDR3 length is 13 residues. Between the trimmed V and J ends, which lost 8 bases and 5 bases, there was a span of 15 bases. In germline, CDR1 is SQVTM, CDR2 ANQGSEA. This CDR3 is CSHGGAGTGELFF. The CDR3 nucleotides read TGCAGCCATGGGGGGGCCGGGACCGGGGAGCTGTTTTTT.

This rearrangement joins TRBV6-4 to TRBJ2-3; 7 bases agree with TRBD2. In germline, CDR1 is MRHNA, CDR2 SNTAGT. CDR3 length: 14 residues. J gave up 6 bases and V 0 bases, and 3 bases lay outside the gene matches. The CDR3 DNA reads as TGTGCCAGCAGTGACTCGGGAGGGACGGATACGCAGTATTTT. Residues: CASSDSGGTDTQYF.

Note on this clonotype: This could be a read error, since a much larger clone is one nucleotide away. The rearrangement links TRBV27 to TRBJ1-5, with a weak D call TRBD1 (5 bases). Trimming stripped 5 bases from V and 7 bases from J, with 18 bases between. Looked up from germline, CDR1 is MNHEY and CDR2 is SMNVEV (reference sequence). The CDR3 runs 15 residues. CDR3 bases: TGTGCCAGCAGTGGCCCCGGGGGGGGTCACCAGCCCCAGCATTTT. Translation gives CASSGPGGGHQPQHF.

The table lists this clonotype with many counts. The rearrangement uses TRBV12-3 or TRBV12-4 and TRBJ2-4; a possible D gene is TRBD2 (5 bases). The CDR3 extends over 14 amino acids. The germline V and J ends were trimmed by 5 bases and 2 bases, with 10 bases remaining between them. The CDR3, as DNA: TGTGCCAGCAGTGATGGGAGAACCAAAAACATTCAGTACTTC. Translation: CASSDGRTKNIQYF.

This clonotype was recorded a few times. This rearrangement joins TRBV5-4 to TRBJ1-5; D might be TRBD1 (6 bases). Deletions cut 2 bases from V and 8 bases from J, with 14 bases between. CDR3 length: 14 residues. The germline CDR1 and CDR2 sequences are SGHNT and YYREEE (reference sequence). The CDR3 loop reads CASSLQGRREPQHF. The DNA for the CDR3 is TGTGCCAGCAGCTTACAGGGCCGCCGAGAGCCCCAGCATTTT.

This chain uses TRBV20-1 with TRBJ1-5; 7 bases match TRBD1. V lost 0 bases, J lost 4 bases, and 3 bases stayed unmatched. Germline lookup yields CDR1 DFQATT and CDR2 SNEGSKA (reference sequence). The CDR3 totals 14 residues. The CDR3 sequence: CSARDGTANQPQHF. The CDR3 DNA sequence: TGCAGTGCTAGAGATGGGACAGCGAATCAGCCCCAGCATTTT.

This clonotype was found once. This may be a read error, as it is one base from a much larger clone. The rearrangement joins TRBV5-1 to TRBJ1-5; 7 bases are shared with TRBD1. The length of the CDR3 is 14 residues. The germline V gene encodes CDR1 SGHRS and CDR2 YFSETQ. The CDR3 nucleotides are TGCGCCGGCAGCATAGCAGGGGGGAATCAGCCCCAGCATTTT. As protein: CAGSIAGGNQPQHF.

The table lists this clonotype with many counts. The chain couples TRBV20-1 to TRBJ2-3, with 9 bases fitting TRBD2. The CDR3 sequence is 15 residues long. Germline V lookup: CDR1 DFQATT, CDR2 SNEGSKA (reference sequence). With V trimmed by 6 bases and J by 3 bases, 10 bases remained unmatched. CDR3 protein: CSAPSSGKATDTQYF. The DNA for the CDR3 is TGCAGTGCCCCTTCTAGCGGGAAAGCGACAGATACGCAGTATTTT.

This clonotype was counted many times. The rearrangement links TRBV7-2 to TRBJ2-1; a possible D gene is TRBD2 (5 bases). V shed 3 bases and J shed 8 bases, with 14 bases lying between them. CDR1 and CDR2 from the germline V gene are SGHTA and FQGNSA. CDR3 size: 14 residues. The CDR3 sequence: CASSFTTRDDEQFF. DNA of the CDR3: TGTGCCAGCAGCTTCACGACGAGGGATGATGAGCAGTTCTTC.

There are many counts of this clonotype. CDR3 protein: CASSRWDRGQETQYF. The CDR3 bases are TGTGCCAGCAGCCGATGGGACAGGGGCCAAGAGACCCAGTACTTC. V gene TRBV14 combines with J gene TRBJ2-5; 10 bases line up with TRBD1. J gave up 1 base and V 4 bases, and 3 bases lay outside the gene matches. The germline gives CDR1 SGHDN, CDR2 FVKESK. The CDR3 extends over 15 amino acids.

At least ten counts were recorded for this clonotype. The chain employs TRBV20-1 and TRBJ2-7, with TRBD1 identical over 12 bases. This CDR3 contains 13 residues. The germline CDR1 and CDR2 sequences are DFQATT and SNEGSKA (reference sequence). V gave up 6 bases and J gave up 4 bases; unmatched junction bases: 4. The CDR3 sequence is CSALGQGAYEQYF. The CDR3, as DNA: TGCAGTGCCCTGGGACAGGGGGCATACGAGCAGTACTTC.

This clonotype has only a few counts. V is TRBV4-1 and J is TRBJ1-5; 8 bases map to TRBD1. The CDR3 is 18 residues long. Germline V gene lookup returns CDR1 MGHRA and CDR2 YSYEKL. J lost 3 bases, V lost 1 base, and 11 bases had no gene match. As DNA, the CDR3 is TGCGCCAGCAGCCAAGGACGGTCGGCAGGGGGCCTCAATCAGCCCCAGCATTTT. Translating it yields CASSQGRSAGGLNQPQHF.

This clonotype came up many times. The V gene is TRBV7-8, the J gene TRBJ2-3, with TRBD2 identical over 12 bases. V was pared by 4 bases and J by 3 bases, with 5 bases of the junction left unmatched. The CDR3 has 16 residues. The germline CDR1 and CDR2 sequences are SGHVS and FQNEAQ. CDR3 region: CASSSRLAGATDTQYF. As DNA, the CDR3 is TGTGCCAGCAGCTCCAGACTAGCGGGAGCGACAGATACGCAGTATTTT.